The 24 T cell receptor beta chains reported below all come from one sample, sequenced in a study of spatial heterogeneity in lung cancer. Findings and caveats of the study: Expanded alpha and beta TCR counts within tumors tracked tumor mutation counts.

Each CDR3 protein gets one entry after TCRdb re-called the 5' RACE reads with MiXCR. The sample shows 9,500 or so distinct CDR3 sequences, 13% to 15% of them seen only once. Noted time point: sample taken at primary tumor resection. No cognate antigen is known for these TCRs. Material: lung tumor tissue, obtained at surgery. The receptors come from a male donor with early-stage non-small cell lung cancer.

The sample holds many counts of this clonotype. The size of this beta chain means little, since it is a stray read in a library made for alpha chains. The V and J genes are TRBV7-2 and TRBJ1-2; 8 nucleotides agree with TRBD1. Germline V gene sequence: CDR1 SGHTA, CDR2 FQGNSA. Germline trimming cut 4 bases from V and 6 bases from J; bases unmatched to any gene: 4. There are 13 residues in the CDR3. The CDR3 reads CASSSRTGNGYTF. As DNA, the CDR3 is TGTGCCAGCAGCTCGAGGACAGGGAATGGCTACACCTTC.

This clonotype has a count of ten or more. This beta chain is a stray read from a library made for alpha chains; its abundance is not meaningful. The chain uses TRBV19 and TRBJ2-7; D is unclear. The CDR3 spans 14 residues. Looked up from germline, CDR1 is LNHDA and CDR2 is SQIVND (reference sequence). The germline V and J ends were trimmed by 3 bases and 0 bases, with 9 bases remaining between them. The CDR3 DNA sequence: TGTGCCAGTAGTATGCAGGTCGACTCCTACGAGCAGTACTTC. Translated, it gives CASSMQVDSYEQYF.

This clonotype was recorded many times. Found in a library prepared for alpha chains, this beta chain is an off-target read, and its abundance has little meaning. This chain links TRBV12-2 with TRBJ2-7; TRBD2 is the table's D call and was not checked against the DNA. TRBV12-2 is listed as a pseudogene. The CDR3 runs 17 residues. The CDR3, as DNA: TGTGCAAGTCGCTTAAGGGGACAGGGACTAGCGGATTACGAGCAGTACTTC. This codes for CASRLRGQGLADYEQYF.

This clonotype is labeled as medium-sized. The library was prepared for alpha chains; this beta chain is a stray read, so its frequency means little. This chain uses TRBV7-9 with TRBJ2-4, with 7 nucleotides matching TRBD2. CDR1 and CDR2 from the germline V gene are SEHNR and FQNEAQ (reference sequence). This CDR3 region has 13 residues. The V segment lost 5 bases and the J segment 9 bases; nucleotides outside the gene matches: 7. CDR3 coding DNA: TGTGCCAGCAGCATCACTAGCGAGGGCATTCAGTACTTC. This sequence encodes CASSITSEGIQYF.

This clonotype is categorized as medium-sized. This beta chain slipped into a library made for alpha chains as a stray read, so its size is not meaningful. The chain is built from TRBV5-1 and TRBJ1-2; D is perhaps TRBD1 (6 bases). Per the germline V gene, CDR1 is SGHRS and CDR2 is YFSETQ. There are 15 residues in the CDR3. The ends were cut back, 0 bases at V and 4 bases at J, with 13 bases in the middle. The DNA of the CDR3 is TGCGCCAGCAGCTTGGTGGCCAGGGGAGGCTATGGCTACACCTTC. Protein: CASSLVARGGYGYTF. The full variable domain, completed using reference TRBV5-1 and TRBJ1-2, is KAGVTQTPRYLIKTRGQQVTLSCSPISGHRSVSWYQQTPGQGLQFLFEYFSETQRNKGNFPGRFSGRQFSNSRSEMNVSTLELGDSALYLCASSLVARGGYGYTFGSGTRLTVV.

Many counts were recorded for this clonotype. Since it is a stray read in a library aimed at alpha chains, this beta chain has a size that is not meaningful. The rearrangement links TRBV5-1 to TRBJ2-5; D not certain. V dropped 1 base and J dropped 2 bases, with 6 bases sitting between them. The CDR3 is 13 amino acids. Germline CDR1 is SGHRS and CDR2 is YFSETQ. CDR3 nucleotide sequence: TGCGCCAGCAGCTTGACTTTACAAGAGACCCAGTACTTC. Translated, it gives CASSLTLQETQYF.

This clonotype is medium-sized. The library was built for alpha chains, so this beta chain is an off-target read and its size means little. The V call is TRBV5-1, the J call TRBJ2-1, with 14 bases that match TRBD2. Trimming cost V 3 bases and J 9 bases; bases outside gene matches: 2. Looked up from germline, CDR1 is SGHRS and CDR2 is YFSETQ. CDR3 size: 14 residues. Here the CDR3 reads CASSSGLAGGEQFF. The CDR3, as DNA: TGCGCCAGCAGCTCCGGACTAGCGGGGGGTGAGCAGTTCTTC.

This clonotype has only a few counts. This beta chain appears as a stray read in a library generated for alpha chains; its size is not informative. The CDR3 DNA is TGTGCCAGCAGCTTAGTCGGCGCTAGCACAGATACGCAGTATTTT. Its protein product is CASSLVGASTDTQYF. The rearrangement joins TRBV7-9 to TRBJ2-3; D remains ambiguous. Germline CDR1 reads SEHNR; CDR2 reads FQNEAQ (reference sequence). The CDR3 consists of 15 residues. V dropped 1 base and J dropped 0 bases, with 8 bases sitting between them.

With regard to this clonotype: This beta chain slipped into a library made for alpha chains as a stray read, so its size is not meaningful. V usage is TRBV5-1 and J usage is TRBJ2-2; 9 bases agree with TRBD1. The J segment lost 6 bases and the V segment lost 5 bases, leaving 8 bases of the junction unmatched. The germline V gene encodes CDR1 SGHRS and CDR2 YFSETQ. The CDR3 covers 15 residues. CDR3 sequence reads: CASSPGTGKPGELFF. The CDR3 region has the DNA TGCGCCAGCAGTCCCGGGACAGGGAAACCCGGGGAGCTGTTTTTT.

Comment on this clonotype: This beta chain was picked up by a library intended for alpha chains and is off target, so its count carries little meaning. This chain links TRBV11-2 with TRBJ2-7; D possibly uses TRBD1 or TRBD2 (5 bases each). In germline, CDR1 is SGHAT, CDR2 FQNNGV. V dropped 3 bases and J dropped 3 bases, with 9 bases sitting between them. The CDR3 totals 13 residues. CDR3 in amino acids: CASSFGTDYEQYV. The DNA for the CDR3 is TGTGCCAGCAGCTTCGGGACGGACTACGAGCAGTACGTC.

Many counts were recorded for this clonotype. This beta chain turned up in a library designed for alpha chains; as an off-target read, its abundance says little. The rearrangement uses TRBV6-2 or TRBV6-3 and TRBJ2-7, with 11 bases lining up with TRBD2. CDR1 and CDR2 from the germline V gene are MNHEY and SVGEGT. This CDR3 is 13 amino acids long. V lost 7 bases, J lost 7 bases, and 6 bases stayed unmatched. The CDR3 here is CASTPGLADEQYF. The CDR3 DNA reads as TGTGCCAGCACACCGGGACTAGCGGATGAGCAGTACTTC.

Comments on this clonotype: Since it is a stray read in a library aimed at alpha chains, this beta chain has a size that is not meaningful. This rearrangement joins TRBV28 to TRBJ1-1, with D possibly being TRBD1 (5 bases). The CDR3 loop spans 11 amino acids. The V and J ends lost 4 bases and 6 bases respectively, with 6 bases between them. Germline V gene sequence: CDR1 MDHEN, CDR2 SYDVKM. This CDR3 is CASSWGAEAFF. The CDR3 DNA is TGTGCCAGCAGTTGGGGGGCTGAAGCTTTCTTT.

This clonotype was seen many times. This beta chain is an off-target read within a library intended for alpha chains, so its frequency means little. The rearrangement joins TRBV29-1 to TRBJ2-1; a weak D match, TRBD2 (5 bases). Germline CDR1 and CDR2: SQVTM and ANQGSEA. The V end was cut by 6 bases, the J end by 7 bases, with 7 bases between. The CDR3 runs to 10 residues. CDR3: CSVGLNEQFF. The CDR3 nucleotides read TGCAGCGTCGGACTGAATGAGCAGTTCTTC.

Many counts were recorded for this clonotype. Since it is a stray read in a library aimed at alpha chains, this beta chain has a size that is not meaningful. The CDR3 region has the DNA TGCAGCGGTACAAAACAGGACCCCCGCAATGAGCAGTTCTTC. Amino acid sequence: CSGTKQDPRNEQFF. V usage is TRBV29-1 and J usage is TRBJ2-1, with a tentative D call TRBD1 (5 bases). This CDR3 region has 14 residues. V was trimmed by 7 bases and J by 6 bases, leaving 19 bases between them. Germline values: CDR1 SQVTM, CDR2 ANQGSEA.

Remarks on this clonotype: In a library made to pick up alpha chains, this beta chain is a stray read with a size that means little. The chain carries TRBV19 and TRBJ2-3, with TRBD2 matching 10 bases. The CDR3 length is 14 residues. CDR1 and CDR2 (germline): LNHDA, SQIVND (reference sequence). V shed 8 bases, J shed 2 bases, and the junction held 4 bases outside the gene matches. Written as DNA, the CDR3 is TGTGCCAGTGGGGGACTAGCGTTCACAGATACGCAGTATTTT. Protein sequence: CASGGLAFTDTQYF. Full variable domain (remainder filled in from reference TRBV19 and TRBJ2-3): DGGITQSPKYLFRKEGQNVTLSCEQNLNHDAMYWYRQDPGQGLRLIYYSQIVNDFQKGDIAEGYSVSREKKESFPLTVTSAQKNPTAFYLCASGGLAFTDTQYFGPGTRLTVL.

Relative to its sample, this clonotype is medium-sized (0.01 to 0.1%). The library was designed around alpha chains, so this beta chain is a stray read whose abundance carries little weight. V gene TRBV6-2 or TRBV6-3 combines with J gene TRBJ1-5; no definite D call. Germline CDR1 and CDR2: MNHEY and SVGEGT. The CDR3 covers 15 residues. The V gene lost 0 bases and the J gene lost 5 bases, with 11 bases spanning the gap. The CDR3: CASSYSAGEDQPQHF. The CDR3 DNA is TGTGCCAGCAGTTACTCCGCGGGAGAAGATCAGCCCCAGCATTTT.

Many counts were recorded for this clonotype. A library made for alpha chains picked up this beta chain off target, so its size means little. This sequence joins TRBV7-9 and TRBJ1-1; D is possibly TRBD1 (6 bases). The CDR3 loop spans 14 amino acids. V was cut by 5 bases and J by 5 bases, with 15 bases left in between. Germline V lookup: CDR1 SEHNR, CDR2 FQNEAQ (reference sequence). For the CDR3, the DNA is TGTGCCAGCAGCAACAGGGACATGAGGACTGAAGCTTTCTTT. Translation: CASSNRDMRTEAFF. Full variable domain (remainder filled in from reference TRBV7-9 and TRBJ1-1): DTGVSQNPRHKITKRGQNVTFRCDPISEHNRLYWYRQTLGQGPEFLTYFQNEAQLEKSRLLSDRFSAERPKGSFSTLEIQRTEQGDSAMYLCASSNRDMRTEAFFGQGTRLTVV.

This clonotype was observed many times. The library was prepared for alpha chains; this beta chain is a stray read, so its frequency means little. V usage is TRBV27 and J usage is TRBJ2-7; D remains unclear. Germline CDR1 and CDR2: MNHEY and SMNVEV (reference sequence). V was trimmed by 6 bases and J by 0 bases, leaving 21 bases between them. The CDR3 totals 17 residues. The CDR3 sequence is CASSQKTLVSSSYEQYF. The CDR3 DNA sequence: TGTGCCAGCAGCCAGAAAACTCTAGTATCGAGCTCCTACGAGCAGTACTTC.

Of note for this clonotype: This beta chain is an off-target read within a library intended for alpha chains, so its frequency means little. The rearrangement joins TRBV12-3 or TRBV12-4 to TRBJ2-3; D remains unclear. This CDR3 contains 13 residues. With 10 bases removed from V and 1 base from J, the gap between germline ends came to 12 bases. The CDR3 reads CATHLPGTDTQYF. CDR3 DNA sequence: TGTGCCACCCATCTACCGGGCACAGATACGCAGTATTTT.

On this clonotype itself: This beta chain was picked up by a library intended for alpha chains and is off target, so its count carries little meaning. The chain combines TRBV20-1 with TRBJ1-6, with D tentatively TRBD1 (6 bases). There are 15 residues in the CDR3. Germline values: CDR1 DFQATT, CDR2 SNEGSKA (reference sequence). V lost 2 bases and J 8 bases, leaving 16 bases between the germline ends. In DNA, the CDR3 is TGCAGTGCTAGAATGGGGGGCTGGAGGGATTCACCCCTCCACTTT. Its protein is CSARMGGWRDSPLHF.

This clonotype appeared many times. Because the library targeted alpha chains, this beta chain is an off-target read whose size means little. This chain connects TRBV3-1 to TRBJ2-7; TRBD2 matches 12 bases. V gave up 1 base and J gave up 4 bases; unmatched junction bases: 2. Per germline, CDR1 LGHDT and CDR2 YNNKEL (reference sequence). This CDR3 spans 15 amino acids. The CDR3 is CASSQGTSGMYEQYF. The DNA for the CDR3 is TGTGCCAGCAGCCAAGGGACTAGCGGGATGTACGAGCAGTACTTC.

This clonotype rates as medium-sized (0.01 to 0.1%). With the library built for alpha chains, this beta chain is off target and its frequency is not meaningful. The chain carries TRBV7-9 and TRBJ1-2; D unclear. With 4 bases removed from V and 4 bases from J, the gap between germline ends came to 10 bases. The CDR3 contains 13 residues. Germline-derived CDR1 and CDR2 are SEHNR and FQNEAQ (reference sequence). CDR3 DNA sequence: TGTGCCAGCAGCTCAGATGAATTCTATGGCTACACCTTC. Protein sequence: CASSSDEFYGYTF. Full variable domain (remainder filled in from reference TRBV7-9 and TRBJ1-2): DTGVSQNPRHKITKRGQNVTFRCDPISEHNRLYWYRQTLGQGPEFLTYFQNEAQLEKSRLLSDRFSAERPKGSFSTLEIQRTEQGDSAMYLCASSSDEFYGYTFGSGTRLTVV.

Concerning this clonotype: Being off target in a library aimed at alpha chains, this beta chain has a size of little meaning. The V and J genes are TRBV3-1 and TRBJ1-5; D possibly corresponds to TRBD1 (5 bases). V dropped 1 base and J dropped 5 bases, with 9 bases sitting between them. The CDR3 length is 14 residues. Germline V CDR1 and CDR2: LGHDT, YNNKEL (reference sequence). The CDR3 loop reads CASSQVAGDQPQHF. CDR3 in DNA: TGTGCCAGCAGCCAAGTGGCGGGGGATCAGCCCCAGCATTTT.

This clonotype was recorded many times. This beta chain is a stray read from a library made for alpha chains; its abundance is not meaningful. The chain has TRBV7-9 and TRBJ2-7; weak D call: TRBD2 (5 bases). Deletions cut 5 bases from V and 9 bases from J, with 17 bases between. Germline loops: CDR1 SEHNR, CDR2 FQNEAQ (reference sequence). The CDR3 length is 13 residues. The CDR3 sequence is CASSPSSARGQYF. Here the CDR3 DNA reads TGTGCCAGCAGCCCATCATCGGCCCGGGGGCAGTACTTC. Using reference TRBV7-9 and TRBJ2-7 for the parts outside the CDR3, the full variable domain is DTGVSQNPRHKITKRGQNVTFRCDPISEHNRLYWYRQTLGQGPEFLTYFQNEAQLEKSRLLSDRFSAERPKGSFSTLEIQRTEQGDSAMYLCASSPSSARGQYFGPGTRLTVT.